This T cell receptor beta chain came from a study of a mutant IDH1 vaccine in newly diagnosed glioma. On the study more broadly: Vaccinations were initiated 4-6 weeks following radiotherapy alone, or were given together with temozolomide cycles.

The CDR3 extends over 15 amino acids. Trimming took 5 bases from V and 2 from J, leaving 15 bases between them. Per germline, CDR1 SSHAT and CDR2 FNYEAQ (reference sequence). Time point meaning: week 35, safety follow-up. Each dose delivered 300 ug of mutant IDH1 20-mer peptide subcutaneously with imiquimod. The table came from immunoSEQ multiplex PCR; TCRdb's copy has only in-frame clones and leaves some out. This sample has 35,000 to 45,000 clones, with around 83% found just once. With regard to this clone: Antigen unknown.

This sample comprised PBMCs, obtained from a glioma patient whose treatment included an IDH1 peptide vaccine. The genes are TRBV7-7 and TRBJ2-5, with unresolved D. The clonotype was recovered from a woman aged 45 to 65 with glioma. The CDR3 sequence is CASSLQAAVQETQYF. CDR3 in DNA: TGTGCCAGCAGCCTGCAGGCGGCAGTTCAAGAGACCCAGTACTTC.